One sample yielded the 27 T cell receptor beta chains listed below, sequenced in a study of brain T cells in children with intractable seizures. Measured with immunoSEQ multiplex PCR; TCRdb has only the in-frame clones, and not every one. This sample has 110,000 or so clones, with 85% to 95% found just once. Sequencing was performed on peripheral blood, taken at surgery. All receptors derive from a boy under three years old with hemimegalencephaly and intractable seizures.

The chain uses TRBV19 and TRBJ1-5; possible D gene TRBD1, 6 bases. Germline V gene lookup returns CDR1 LNHDA and CDR2 SQIVND (reference sequence). Trimming stripped 7 bases from V and 4 bases from J, with 14 bases between. CDR3 length: 14 amino acids. The chain's CDR3 is CASTHGQFNQPQHF. CDR3 bases: TGTGCCAGTACCCATGGACAGTTTAATCAGCCCCAGCATTTT.

The V gene is TRBV27, the J gene TRBJ2-5; D gene unclear. The CDR3 sequence is 13 residues long. Trimming cost V 4 bases and J 4 bases, with 10 bases left between them. CDR1 is MNHEY and CDR2 is SMNVEV in the germline V gene (reference sequence). CDR3 region: CASSSRPPETQYF. CDR3 in DNA: TGTGCCAGCAGTTCCCGCCCCCCAGAGACCCAGTACTTC.

The chain has TRBV4-2 and TRBJ2-5; 8 nucleotides match TRBD2. The V gene end was trimmed by 0 bases and the J gene end by 4 bases; junction bases not matched to a gene: 7. The germline V gene encodes CDR1 LGHNA and CDR2 YNFKEQ. The CDR3 contains 16 residues. CDR3 loop: CASSQDGAGAGETQYF. CDR3 DNA sequence: TGTGCCAGCAGCCAAGACGGAGCGGGAGCGGGAGAGACCCAGTACTTC.

The chain couples TRBV28 to TRBJ1-5, with TRBD1 identical over 7 bases. The CDR3 loop spans 14 amino acids. The V segment lost 3 bases and the J segment 7 bases; nucleotides outside the gene matches: 6. The V gene's germline CDR1 is MDHEN and CDR2 SYDVKM. The CDR3 here is CASSFTGERQPQHF. Written as DNA, the CDR3 is TGTGCCAGCAGTTTTACAGGGGAACGCCAGCCCCAGCATTTT. Together with reference TRBV28 and TRBJ1-5, the CDR3 gives the full variable domain: DVKVTQSSRYLVKRTGEKVFLECVQDMDHENMFWYRQDPGLGLRLIYFSYDVKMKEKGDIPEGYSVSREKKERFSLILESASTNQTSMYLCASSFTGERQPQHFGDGTRLSIL.

The chain has TRBV27 and TRBJ2-1; TRBD2 matches 9 bases. The CDR3 covers 15 residues. Germline V CDR1 and CDR2: MNHEY, SMNVEV (reference sequence). V trimming: 6 bases; J trimming: 3 bases; junction bases outside the gene matches: 6. CDR3 protein: CASRASGRFYNEQFF. The CDR3 nucleotides read TGTGCCAGCAGAGCAAGCGGGAGGTTCTACAATGAGCAGTTCTTC.

The J gene is TRBJ1-2, the V gene TRBV25-1; 9 nucleotides align to TRBD1. V lost 5 bases and J lost 4; bases outside the gene matches: 2. The CDR3 has 13 residues. Germline CDR1 and CDR2: MGHDK and SYGVNS. CDR3: CASSPTGGYGYTF. The CDR3 DNA reads as TGTGCCAGCAGTCCGACAGGGGGCTATGGCTACACCTTC.

J is TRBJ2-7 and V is TRBV5-4; a possible D gene is TRBD1 (6 bases). CDR3 length equals 15 residues. Trimming cost V 4 bases and J 0 bases, with 14 bases left between them. CDR1 and CDR2 (germline): SGHNT, YYREEE (reference sequence). The CDR3 nucleotides read TGTGCCAGCAGCCAAGACAGGCTAATCTCCTACGAGCAGTACTTC. Amino acids: CASSQDRLISYEQYF.

The rearrangement links TRBV7-8 to TRBJ2-3; possibly TRBD2 for D (5 bases). This CDR3 comprises 17 residues. The V end was cut by 8 bases, the J end by 2 bases, with 23 bases between. CDR1 is SGHVS, CDR2 FQNEAQ, per germline. CDR3 protein: CASLSGSQWSNTDTQYF. The CDR3 DNA reads as TGTGCCAGCCTCTCGGGATCTCAGTGGTCAAACACAGATACGCAGTATTTT.

The V gene is TRBV4-1, the J gene TRBJ1-4, with TRBD1 matching over 8 bases. The CDR3 is 18 amino acids. Germline loops: CDR1 MGHRA, CDR2 YSYEKL. V was clipped by 4 bases and J by 0 bases; unmatched bases: 10. The DNA of the CDR3 is TGCGCCAGCAGCCCCGACCCGGGACAGGCGGCAACTAATGAAAAACTGTTTTTT. This codes for CASSPDPGQAATNEKLFF.

The V and J genes are TRBV6-5 and TRBJ1-1; no definite D call. Trimming removed 6 bases from V and 10 bases from J, with 24 bases in between. Germline CDR1 MNHEY, CDR2 SVGAGI. The CDR3 runs 15 residues. CDR3 in amino acids: CASSLRLSTMIGAFF. The DNA of the CDR3 is TGTGCCAGCAGCTTGAGACTATCCACCATGATAGGAGCTTTCTTT.

The rearrangement joins TRBV18 to TRBJ1-6, with 9 bases fitting TRBD1. J gave up 2 bases and V 2 bases, and 13 bases lay outside the gene matches. The CDR3 consists of 20 residues. The germline V gene has CDR1 KGHSH and CDR2 LQKENI. Written as DNA, the CDR3 is TGTGCCAGCTCACCAATGACCGGGACAGGGAGGTTGGCCTATAATTCACCCCTCCACTTT. This translates into CASSPMTGTGRLAYNSPLHF.

The rearrangement links TRBV3-1 (or the pseudogene TRBV3-2) to TRBJ2-6; possibly TRBD2 for D (5 bases). From germline, CDR1 is LGHDT and CDR2 YNNKEL (reference sequence). V lost 4 bases and J 2 bases, leaving 9 bases between the germline ends. The CDR3 is 15 residues long. CDR3: CASSRWRTGANVLTF. CDR3 in DNA: TGTGCCAGCAGCCGCTGGAGGACTGGGGCCAACGTCCTGACTTTC.

This chain connects TRBV28 to TRBJ1-2; 8 positions agree with TRBD1. CDR3 length equals 13 residues. The J segment lost 4 bases and the V segment lost 5 bases, leaving 3 bases of the junction unmatched. Germline V gene sequence: CDR1 MDHEN, CDR2 SYDVKM. The CDR3 protein is CASSRGQGYGYTF. DNA of the CDR3: TGTGCCAGCAGTCGAGGACAGGGCTATGGCTACACCTTC.

The genes are TRBV7-3 and TRBJ1-1; D is possibly TRBD1 (6 bases). This CDR3 has 15 amino acids. The V gene's germline CDR1 is SGHTA and CDR2 FQGTGA. V shed 6 bases and J shed 0 bases, with 14 bases lying between them. CDR3 coding DNA: TGTGCCAGCAGTGCTCTGGGGGGCATGAACACTGAAGCTTTCTTT. It specifies CASSALGGMNTEAFF.

J is TRBJ2-5 and V is TRBV7-2; TRBD2 matches 12 bases. There are 15 residues in the CDR3. V lost 7 bases to trimming and J lost 5 bases; unmatched junction nucleotides: 8. The germline gives CDR1 SGHTA, CDR2 FQGNSA. This CDR3 reads CASTPPGTSGETQYF. CDR3 nucleotide sequence: TGTGCCAGCACTCCCCCCGGGACTAGCGGGGAGACCCAGTACTTC.

The chain is built from TRBV5-1 and TRBJ2-6, with 9 nucleotides matching TRBD2. Looked up from germline, CDR1 is SGHRS and CDR2 is YFSETQ. The CDR3 sequence is 17 residues long. The V gene end was trimmed by 4 bases and the J gene end by 1 base; junction bases not matched to a gene: 6. This CDR3 is CASSGREGYSGANVLTF. Here the CDR3 DNA reads TGCGCCAGCAGCGGGCGGGAGGGCTATTCTGGGGCCAACGTCCTGACTTTC.

This rearrangement joins TRBV28 to TRBJ2-2, with 16 bases fitting TRBD2. The germline CDR1 and CDR2 sequences are MDHEN and SYDVKM. Trimming at V came to 3 bases and at J to 5 bases, leaving 6 bases not matched to a gene. The CDR3 is 18 residues long. The DNA for the CDR3 is TGTGCCAGCAGTTTTCGGGGGACTAGCGGGAGGGAGACCGGGGAGCTGTTTTTT. The encoded protein is CASSFRGTSGRETGELFF.

The chain uses TRBV14 and TRBJ2-7; a weak D match, TRBD2 (6 bases). Trimming cost V 1 base and J 3 bases, with 16 bases left between them. The germline V gene encodes CDR1 SGHDN and CDR2 FVKESK. The CDR3 length is 16 residues. The CDR3 DNA sequence: TGTGCCAGCAGCCAAGTCAACCGGGGGAGGTACTACGAGCAGTACTTC. Translated: CASSQVNRGRYYEQYF.

The chain carries TRBV19 and TRBJ2-7, with 8 bases matching TRBD1. The CDR3 sequence is 15 residues long. The V gene's germline CDR1 is LNHDA and CDR2 SQIVND (reference sequence). Trimming cost V 2 bases and J 3 bases; bases outside gene matches: 6. The CDR3 loop is CASSISGTGGYEQYF. Written as DNA, the CDR3 is TGTGCCAGTAGTATAAGCGGAACAGGGGGCTACGAGCAGTACTTC. The variable domain in full, with the rest retrieved from reference TRBV19 and TRBJ2-7, is DGGITQSPKYLFRKEGQNVTLSCEQNLNHDAMYWYRQDPGQGLRLIYYSQIVNDFQKGDIAEGYSVSREKKESFPLTVTSAQKNPTAFYLCASSISGTGGYEQYFGPGTRLTVT.

V is TRBV6-5 and J is TRBJ2-1; a weak D match, TRBD1 (6 bases). Germline V CDR1 and CDR2: MNHEY, SVGAGI. Trimming took 7 bases from V and 10 from J, leaving 20 bases between them. CDR3 size: 14 residues. CDR3: CASTWGRGGGEQFF. CDR3 DNA: TGTGCCAGCACCTGGGGCAGGGGTGGTGGAGAGCAGTTCTTC.

The chain recombines TRBV5-4 with TRBJ2-5, with 9 bases matching TRBD1. Germline values: CDR1 SGHNT, CDR2 YYREEE (reference sequence). CDR3 length equals 14 residues. Trimming at V came to 0 bases and at J to 4 bases, leaving 1 base not matched to a gene. The CDR3 bases are TGTGCCAGCAGCTTGGACAGGGGGCGAGAGACCCAGTACTTC. Protein sequence: CASSLDRGRETQYF.

The chain joins TRBV6-5 to TRBJ2-7; D call uncertain. Trimming stripped 2 bases from V and 2 bases from J, with 7 bases between. The CDR3 is 13 residues long. The germline CDR1 and CDR2 sequences are MNHEY and SVGAGI. CDR3 region: CASSYGSPYEQYF. CDR3 coding DNA: TGTGCCAGCAGTTACGGCAGTCCCTACGAGCAGTACTTC.

As regards this clone: A junction boundary mismatches the germline segment, possibly from a read error. The chain carries TRBV28 and TRBJ1-2; 7 positions match TRBD1. Germline lookup yields CDR1 MDHEN and CDR2 SYDVKM. The CDR3 length is 12 residues. DNA for the CDR3: TGTGCCAGCAGCACCCCCGGGAAGGGGGCTCTCTTC. It yields the protein CASSTPGKGALF.

The J gene is TRBJ2-5, the V gene TRBV5-1; D not certain. V lost 1 base and J 3 bases, leaving 4 bases between the germline ends. Germline assignment: CDR1 SGHRS and CDR2 YFSETQ. There are 12 residues in the CDR3. The CDR3 DNA sequence: TGCGCCAGCAGCTTGAAGAAAGAGACCCAGTACTTC. Translation: CASSLKKETQYF.

The V and J genes are TRBV28 and TRBJ1-5; D is possibly TRBD1 (6 bases). The CDR3 loop spans 16 amino acids. From germline, CDR1 is MDHEN and CDR2 SYDVKM. Trimming pared 5 bases from V and 0 bases from J, leaving 14 bases between. The CDR3 spells CASSARTDYSNQPQHF. Written as DNA, the CDR3 is TGTGCCAGCAGTGCAAGGACAGACTATAGCAATCAGCCCCAGCATTTT.

Concerning this clone itself: The junction and the germline gene differ at one end; a read error may be behind it. The gene calls are TRBV7-9 and TRBJ2-7, with TRBD2 identical over 8 bases. The CDR3 is made up of 14 amino acids. The germline V gene has CDR1 SEHNR and CDR2 FQNEAQ (reference sequence). This CDR3 is CASSRSGETYEEYF. The CDR3 nucleotides are TGTGCCAGCAGCCGTAGCGGGGAGACTTACGAGGAGTACTTC.

For the CDR3, the DNA is TGTGCCAGCAGTTTCACCGGGACAGGTTCCCTCGGGGGCTACACCTTC. Translation gives CASSFTGTGSLGGYTF. The chain has TRBV6-5 and TRBJ1-2; TRBD1 aligns across 8 bases. This CDR3 contains 16 residues. Trimming removed 4 bases from V and 8 bases from J; junction bases left unmatched: 15. Germline lookup yields CDR1 MNHEY and CDR2 SVGAGI.